This is a list of T cell receptor beta chains from one sample in a study of Ad26.COV2.S vaccination and SARS-CoV-2 variants. The protocol was immunoSEQ multiplex PCR, while the TCRdb copy is restricted to in-frame clones and leaves out a portion. The table includes more than 300,000 clones, about 82% detected once. The sequenced sample was peripheral blood, obtained in a trial of Ad26.COV2.S vaccine versus placebo. Every receptor here comes from a person between 18 and 65 years old who received the Ad26.COV2.S COVID-19 vaccine or a placebo. Both conserved end residues are part of each CDR3. D genes are given only for firm matches. The size of a clone is reported for some rows only, either as once, few or many, or as a class for expanded clones.

size,D,V,J,CDR3,DNA
many,TRBD1,TRBV5-6,TRBJ1-6,CASSLFGQGSSYNSPLHF,TGTGCCAGCAGCTTGTTTGGACAGGGCAGCTCCTATAATTCACCCCTCCACTTT
few,NA,TRBV5-1,TRBJ2-7,CASSLGPGSSYEQYF,TGCGCCAGCAGCTTGGGTCCGGGTTCTTCCTACGAGCAGTACTTC
few,NA,TRBV12-3/TRBV12-4,TRBJ1-1,CASSLETRHAAFF,TGTGCCAGCAGTTTAGAAACACGGCACGCGGCTTTCTTT
NA,NA,TRBV11-1,TRBJ2-7,CASSLAAGDYEQYF,TGTGCCAGCAGCTTAGCGGCAGGGGACTACGAGCAGTACTTC
NA,TRBD2,TRBV9,TRBJ2-5,CASSVGTSGGEKETQYF,TGTGCCAGCAGCGTAGGCACTAGCGGGGGGGAAAAAGAGACCCAGTACTTC
NA,TRBD2,TRBV2,TRBJ2-5,CASSETSGGETQYF,TGTGCCAGCAGTGAGACTAGCGGGGGGGAGACCCAGTACTTC
NA,TRBD1,TRBV4-3,TRBJ1-2,CASSQSPGTAYGYTF,TGCGCCAGCAGCCAATCTCCCGGGACAGCCTATGGCTACACCTTC
few,NA,TRBV6-5,TRBJ1-1,CASSPLGLGFAEAFF,TGTGCCAGCAGCCCATTGGGTCTCGGGTTCGCTGAAGCTTTCTTT
NA,TRBD1,TRBV10-1,TRBJ1-1,CASSEAGTGKAFF,TGCGCCAGCAGTGAGGCCGGGACAGGGAAAGCTTTCTTT
NA,TRBD1,TRBV5-1,TRBJ1-5,CASSLEGARNQPQHF,TGCGCCAGCAGCTTGGAGGGGGCTCGCAATCAGCCCCAGCATTTT
NA,TRBD2,TRBV10-3,TRBJ2-3,CAIRRLADTDTQYF,TGTGCCATCCGGCGGCTAGCGGACACAGATACGCAGTATTTT
NA,NA,TRBV6-6,TRBJ1-1,CASKGGDMNTEAFF,TGTGCCAGCAAAGGGGGGGATATGAACACTGAAGCTTTCTTT
NA,TRBD1,TRBV18,TRBJ2-2,CASSLRGQSNTGELFF,TGTGCCAGCTCACTGAGGGGACAGTCGAACACCGGGGAGCTGTTTTTT
NA,NA,TRBV7-2,TRBJ2-1,CASSLGGTYNEQFF,TGTGCCAGCAGCTTGGGCGGGACCTACAATGAGCAGTTCTTC
NA,NA,TRBV11-3,TRBJ2-1,CASSSLRLGTYNEQFF,TGTGCCAGCAGCTCCCTACGTCTAGGGACCTACAATGAGCAGTTCTTC
NA,TRBD2,TRBV6-5,TRBJ2-7,CASSNPGGPYEQYF,TGTGCCAGCTCAAATCCGGGGGGTCCCTACGAGCAGTACTTC
NA,TRBD1,TRBV6-5,TRBJ1-6,CASRTDRGRVSPLHF,TGTGCCAGCAGGACCGACAGGGGGCGGGTTTCACCCCTCCACTTT
NA,TRBD1,TRBV6-5,TRBJ1-2,CASRDRALNYGYTF,TGTGCCAGCCGCGACAGGGCACTTAACTATGGCTACACCTTC
NA,NA,TRBV7-9,TRBJ1-1,CASSPRFERDTEAFF,TGTGCCAGCAGCCCCCGGTTCGAGAGGGACACTGAAGCTTTCTTT
once,NA,TRBV2,TRBJ1-3,CASRGRSSGNTIYF,TGTGCCAGCAGGGGACGGAGCTCTGGAAACACCATATATTTT
NA,NA,TRBV25-1,TRBJ1-6,CASSRQINSPLHF,TGTGCCAGCAGTCGACAAATTAATTCACCCCTCCACTTT
NA,NA,TRBV6-2/TRBV6-3,TRBJ2-3,CASSYSWGLSTDTQYF,TGTGCCAGCAGTTACTCTTGGGGACTTAGCACAGATACGCAGTATTTT
NA,TRBD2,TRBV5-6,TRBJ2-2,CASSLGLAGGTRELFF,TGTGCCAGCAGCTTGGGTCTAGCGGGGGGGACCCGGGAGCTGTTTTTT
NA,NA,TRBV6-5,TRBJ2-1,CASSYSGSSYNEQFF,TGTGCCAGCAGTTACTCGGGCAGCTCCTACAATGAGCAGTTCTTC